The 10 T cell receptor beta chains below were found in one sample sequenced in a study of blood T cells in healthy people across ages. A second about 6 to 12 cycle PCR used barcoded and J-beta primers. TCRdb fed the 5' RACE reads into MiXCR, producing one record per CDR3 protein. Counted here are hundreds of thousands of distinct CDR3 sequences, less than 80% occurring once; the ten biggest clones make up around 30%. Sequenced sample: blood. These receptors were taken from a man aged 25-45 years in good health.

This chain uses TRBV13 with TRBJ1-2; no firm D call. V was cut by 1 base and J by 4 bases, with 10 bases left in between. CDR3 length equals 14 residues. Germline CDR1 is PRHDT and CDR2 is FYEKMQ (reference sequence). The CDR3 DNA sequence: TGTGCCAGCAGCTTAGATTATCAGAGCTATGGCTACACCTTC. This sequence encodes CASSLDYQSYGYTF.

The gene calls are TRBV4-3 and TRBJ1-2, with D unclear. V lost 1 base, J lost 4 bases, and 13 bases lay in between. This CDR3 contains 15 residues. From germline, CDR1 is LGHNA and CDR2 YSLEER. The CDR3 nucleotides are TGCGCCAGCAGCCAAGGGACGGCCCCGGGCTATGGCTACACCTTC. This gives the protein CASSQGTAPGYGYTF.

This chain joins TRBV6-2 or TRBV6-3 and TRBJ2-6; 8 bases agree with TRBD1. J gave up 17 bases and V 7 bases, and 10 bases lay outside the gene matches. Germline values: CDR1 MNHEY, CDR2 SVGEGT. The CDR3 has 12 residues. CDR3 in DNA: TGTGCCAGCACCTTCCCCACAGGGGGGATGACTTTC. As protein: CASTFPTGGMTF.

J is TRBJ1-5 and V is TRBV20-1; the match to TRBD1 covers 9 bases. The germline CDR1 and CDR2 sequences are DFQATT and SNEGSKA (reference sequence). Losses at the gene ends were 6 bases for V and 3 bases for J; bases not matched to a gene: 15. CDR3 length equals 17 residues. CDR3 nucleotides: TGCAGTGCCTCCGGGACAGGGACCAGTCAAGTCAATCAGCCCCAGCATTTT. Its translation: CSASGTGTSQVNQPQHF.

The chain couples TRBV28 to TRBJ2-3, with unresolved D. CDR1 and CDR2 from the germline V gene are MDHEN and SYDVKM. Deletions cut 6 bases from V and 9 bases from J, with 19 bases between. The CDR3 totals 14 residues. The CDR3 loop reads CASRLEWIAATQYF. CDR3 nucleotide sequence: TGTGCCAGCAGGTTAGAATGGATAGCCGCGACGCAGTATTTT. The full variable domain, with the rest looked up from reference TRBV28 and TRBJ2-3, is DVKVTQSSRYLVKRTGEKVFLECVQDMDHENMFWYRQDPGLGLRLIYFSYDVKMKEKGDIPEGYSVSREKKERFSLILESASTNQTSMYLCASRLEWIAATQYFGPGTRLTVL.

The chain couples TRBV29-1 to TRBJ2-7; 9 positions agree with TRBD1. Germline CDR1 is SQVTM and CDR2 is ANQGSEA. CDR3 size: 14 residues. Unmatched junction bases numbered 7, after V lost 6 bases and J lost 1 base. The CDR3 spells CSVVPGTGSYEQYF. CDR3 coding DNA: TGCAGCGTCGTTCCCGGGACAGGGTCCTACGAGCAGTACTTC.

In its sample, this clonotype was seen many times. This sequence joins TRBV11-1 and TRBJ2-1, with 8 nucleotides matching TRBD2. The CDR3 spans 14 residues. CDR1 and CDR2 (germline): SGHAT, FQDESV (reference sequence). V lost 5 bases and J lost 10; bases outside the gene matches: 10. The CDR3 spells CASSPFGGAREQFF. In DNA, the CDR3 is TGTGCCAGCAGCCCGTTCGGGGGGGCCCGAGAGCAGTTCTTC.

The rearrangement uses TRBV7-9 and TRBJ2-6; D is undetermined. Germline V gene sequence: CDR1 SEHNR, CDR2 FQNEAQ (reference sequence). Trimming removed 5 bases from V and 0 bases from J, with 8 bases in between. The CDR3 is 15 amino acids. CDR3 region: CASSPNYSGANVLTF. The CDR3, as DNA: TGTGCCAGCAGCCCTAACTACTCTGGGGCCAACGTCCTGACTTTC.

The sample holds many counts of this clonotype. The J gene is TRBJ2-1, the V gene TRBV12-3 or TRBV12-4, with D possibly being TRBD1 or TRBD2 (6 bases each). CDR3 length equals 13 residues. Trimming removed 5 bases at V and 5 bases at J, with 10 bases between. The CDR3 protein is CASSRGLHNEQFF. In DNA form, the CDR3 reads TGTGCCAGCAGTCGGGGGCTCCACAATGAGCAGTTCTTC.

The rearrangement uses TRBV27 and TRBJ2-1; D ambiguous. TRBJ2-7 matches the DNA end more closely, so the J call is doubtful. Germline CDR1 and CDR2: MNHEY and SMNVEV (reference sequence). The CDR3 has 13 amino acids. In nucleotides, the CDR3 is TGTGCCAGCAGTCCCCTTCAAAGCGATGAGCAGTACTTC. Protein: CASSPLQSDEQYF.